This T cell receptor beta chain was identified during a study of OX40 agonist ivuxolimab in advanced cancers. The wider study: Three patients responded partially, comprising one with hepatocellular carcinoma and two with cutaneous melanoma. Study findings and constraints: Partial responders receiving 0.1-3.0 mg/kg showed among the lowest clonal expansion. CD8+ T cells averaged more expanded clones than CD4+. By week 6 at 0.1 to 3.0 mg/kg, blood CD4+ and CD8+ T cells had expanded clonally.

Points on this clone: Its antigen is still unknown. Other DNA sequences in the sample encode the same CDR3.

Only in-frame clones appear in the TCRdb table, and some are missing; sequencing was by immunoSEQ multiplex PCR. Counted here are around 87,000 clones, 94% occurring once; the ten biggest clones make up around 2.5%. Deletions cut 3 bases from V and 1 base from J, with 12 bases between. This CDR3 comprises 14 residues. Germline V CDR1 and CDR2: GTSNPN, SVGIG (reference sequence). The V gene is TRBV30, the J gene TRBJ1-2; D possibly corresponds to TRBD1 (6 bases). This clonotype originated in an adult with an advanced solid tumor such as melanoma, head and neck, liver or kidney cancer. The starting material was CD4+ or CD8+ T cells sorted from blood, obtained in a trial of the OX40 agonist ivuxolimab. The chain's CDR3 is CAWRGGGINYGYTF. The CDR3 coding sequence is TGTGCCTGGAGAGGGGGGGGCATTAACTATGGCTACACCTTC. The variable domain in full, with the rest retrieved from reference TRBV30 and TRBJ1-2, is SQTIHQWPATLVQPVGSPLSLECTVEGTSNPNLYWYRQAAGRGLQLLFYSVGIGQISSEVPQNLSASRPQDRQFILSSKKLLLSDSGFYLCAWRGGGINYGYTFGSGTRLTVV.